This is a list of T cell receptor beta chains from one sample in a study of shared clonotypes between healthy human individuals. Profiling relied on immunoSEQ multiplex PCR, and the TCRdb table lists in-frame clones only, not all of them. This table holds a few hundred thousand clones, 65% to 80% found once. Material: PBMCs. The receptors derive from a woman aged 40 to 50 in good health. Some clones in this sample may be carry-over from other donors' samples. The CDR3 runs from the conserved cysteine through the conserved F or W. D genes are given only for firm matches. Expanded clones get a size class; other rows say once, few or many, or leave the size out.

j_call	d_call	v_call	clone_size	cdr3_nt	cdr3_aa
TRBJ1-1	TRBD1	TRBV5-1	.	TGCGCCAGCCGCCATACAGGGGTGAGCGTGAATACTGAAGCTTTCTTT	CASRHTGVSVNTEAFF
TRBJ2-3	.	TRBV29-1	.	TGCAGCGTTGATGGATGGGGTGGTTGGGGCACAGATACGCAGTATTTT	CSVDGWGGWGTDTQYF
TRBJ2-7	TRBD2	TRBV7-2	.	TGTGCCAGCAGCTTAGTTTGGGCTAGCGGGAGAAACGAGCAGTACTTC	CASSLVWASGRNEQYF
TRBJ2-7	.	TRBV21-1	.	TGTGCCATCCCGAGGGGGGAAACCTACGAGCAGTACTTC	CAIPRGETYEQYF
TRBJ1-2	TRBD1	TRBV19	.	TGTGCCAGTAGTCCACAGGGGAACTATGGCTACACCTTC	CASSPQGNYGYTF
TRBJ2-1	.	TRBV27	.	TGTGCCAGCAGTTTTGGGAGAAGCTCCTACAATGAGCAGTTCTTC	CASSFGRSSYNEQFF
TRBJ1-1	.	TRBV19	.	TGTGCCAGTATCGATGGGAGAAGGGGGAACACTGAAGCTTTCTTT	CASIDGRRGNTEAFF
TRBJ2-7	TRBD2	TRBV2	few	TGTGCCAGCAACGACCTAGCGGCCTCCTACGAGCAGTGCTTC	CASNDLAASYEQCF
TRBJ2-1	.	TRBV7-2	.	TGTGCCAGCAGCTCGCAAAATGAGCAGTTCTTC	CASSSQNEQFF
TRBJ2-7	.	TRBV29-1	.	TGCAGCGTTGGGGGTGAGGGTTACGAGCAGTACTTC	CSVGGEGYEQYF
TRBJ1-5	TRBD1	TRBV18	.	TGTGCCAGCTCACCGGGACAGGGTGGGGGTCAGCCCCAGCATTTT	CASSPGQGGGQPQHF
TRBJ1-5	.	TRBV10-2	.	TGCGCCAGCAGTGAATATGGGAGCAATCAGCCCCAGCATTTT	CASSEYGSNQPQHF
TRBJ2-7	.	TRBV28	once	TGTGCCAGCGCCCGAGGCCAGGCGGGGTACGAGCAGTACTTC	CASARGQAGYEQYF
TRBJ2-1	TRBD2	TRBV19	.	TGTGCCAGTAGTATAGATCCCCGGGAGGAACGCGATGAGCAGTTCTTC	CASSIDPREERDEQFF
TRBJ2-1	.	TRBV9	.	TGTGCCAGCAGCGTAGAGTTAAGCTCCTACAATGAGCAGTTCTTC	CASSVELSSYNEQFF
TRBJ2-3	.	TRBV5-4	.	TGTGCCAGCAGACTCGTACCGGATGATACGCAGTATTTT	CASRLVPDDTQYF
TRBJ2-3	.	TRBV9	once	TGTGCCAGCAGCGTGGGGGAGACTACGCAGTATTTT	CASSVGETTQYF
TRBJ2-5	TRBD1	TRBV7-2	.	TGTGCCAGCGAGGGGGCGGGAGAGACCCAGTACTTC	CASEGAGETQYF
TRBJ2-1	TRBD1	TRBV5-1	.	TGCGCCAGCAGCATGACCCGGGACAGGGGACGCGATGAGCAGTTCTTC	CASSMTRDRGRDEQFF
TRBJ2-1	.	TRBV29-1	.	TGCAGCGTTTTGAACAATGAGCAGTTCTTC	CSVLNNEQFF
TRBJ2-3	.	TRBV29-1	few	TGCAGCTCCACCGGGAACACAGATACGCAGTATTTT	CSSTGNTDTQYF
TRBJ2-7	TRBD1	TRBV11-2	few	TGTGCCAGCAGCTTAGAATCGACAGGGTACTACGAGCAGTACTTC	CASSLESTGYYEQYF
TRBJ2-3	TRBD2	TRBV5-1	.	TGCGCCAGCAGCTTGACGGGGACTAGCGGGAGTGGGGATACGCAGTATTTT	CASSLTGTSGSGDTQYF
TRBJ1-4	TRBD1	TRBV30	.	TGTGCCTGGAGTGTACTGGGGACAGGGGGCGGTGAAAAACTGTTTTTT	CAWSVLGTGGGEKLFF
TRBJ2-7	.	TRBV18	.	TGTGCCAGCTCACCACGTAGAGGTCAATCCTACGAGCAGTACTTC	CASSPRRGQSYEQYF
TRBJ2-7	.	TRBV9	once	TGTGCCAGCATATCTTCCGGGGGGCGCGACGAGCAGTACTTC	CASISSGGRDEQYF
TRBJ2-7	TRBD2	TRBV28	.	TGTGCCAGCGAGGGACTAGCGGGGTGGAGCTCCTACGAGCAGTACTTC	CASEGLAGWSSYEQYF
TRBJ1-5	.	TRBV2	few	TGTGCCAGCAGGCTAGGACTGACCACCGCATATAGCAATCAGCCCCAGCATTTT	CASRLGLTTAYSNQPQHF
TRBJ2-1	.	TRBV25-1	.	TGTGCCAGCAGTGAATATACCACGGCGGAGCAGTTCTTC	CASSEYTTAEQFF
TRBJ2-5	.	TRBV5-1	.	TGCGCCAGCACCCCCGGCCAGAACAGAGAGACCCAGTACTTC	CASTPGQNRETQYF
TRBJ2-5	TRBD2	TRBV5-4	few	TGTGCCAGCAGCTGGACTAGCGGGAGGGCCGTAGAGACCCAGTACTTC	CASSWTSGRAVETQYF
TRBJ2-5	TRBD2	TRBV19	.	TGTGCCAGTAGTATGGGGACTAGCGGGAGAGGGGAGACCCAGTACTTC	CASSMGTSGRGETQYF
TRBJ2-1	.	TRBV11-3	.	TGTGCCACTGCAGCCAATGAGCAGTTCTTC	CATAANEQFF
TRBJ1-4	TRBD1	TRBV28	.	TGTGCCAGCAGTTGGGGGGACAGGGCTAATGAAAAACTGTTTTTT	CASSWGDRANEKLFF
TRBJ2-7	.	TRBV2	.	TGTGCCAGCCAGGGAGAGTACGAGCAGTACTTC	CASQGEYEQYF
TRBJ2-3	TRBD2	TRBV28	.	TGTGCCAGCAGTACCCCAGCGGGAAGCACAGATACGCAGTATTTT	CASSTPAGSTDTQYF
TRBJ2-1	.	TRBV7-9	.	TGTGCCAGCAGCTTAGTCCTCTACAATGAGCAGTTCTTC	CASSLVLYNEQFF
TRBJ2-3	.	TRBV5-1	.	TGCGCCAGCAGCTTTGGGCTAGCCGCAGATACGCAGTATTTT	CASSFGLAADTQYF
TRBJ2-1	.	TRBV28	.	TGTGCCAGCAGTAGCGGGACAGTCTCCTACAATGAGCAGTTCTTC	CASSSGTVSYNEQFF
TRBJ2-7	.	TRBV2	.	TGTGCCAGCAGTGCGGCCGGCTACGAGCAGTACTTC	CASSAAGYEQYF
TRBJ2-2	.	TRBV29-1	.	TGCAGCGTTCGCCCTGGGCGCGGGACCGGGGAGCTGTTTTTT	CSVRPGRGTGELFF
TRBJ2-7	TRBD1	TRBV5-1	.	TGCGCCAGCAGCAAAGGACAGGACTACGAGCAGTACTTC	CASSKGQDYEQYF
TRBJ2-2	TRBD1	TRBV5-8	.	TGTGCCAGCAGCCCTAGATTGAGGGGGCGGTCCGGGGAGCTGTTTTTT	CASSPRLRGRSGELFF
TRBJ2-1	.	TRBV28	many	TGTGCCAGCACCTCCGGGAACATCCTAAACAATGAGCAGTTCTTC	CASTSGNILNNEQFF
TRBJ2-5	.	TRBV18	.	TGTGCCAGCTCACCGGGGCGGCAAGAGACCCAGTACTTC	CASSPGRQETQYF
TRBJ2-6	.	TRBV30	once	TGTGCCTGGAGCGAGGAGGCAGTCTCTGGGGCCAACGTCCTGACTTTC	CAWSEEAVSGANVLTF
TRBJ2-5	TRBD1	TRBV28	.	TGTGCCAGCAGTTTGGACAGGGGGGGTTCGGAGACCCAGTACTTC	CASSLDRGGSETQYF
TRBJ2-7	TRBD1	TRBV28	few	TGTGCCAGCTCGGGACAGGGTACCTCCTACGAGCAGTACTTC	CASSGQGTSYEQYF
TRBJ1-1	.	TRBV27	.	TGTGCCAGCAGTTTATATGGCAGGGGCGACACGGCTGAAGCTTTCTTT	CASSLYGRGDTAEAFF
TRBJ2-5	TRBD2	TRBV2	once	TGTGCCAGCAGTGATTATCGTCTAGGGTCTAGCGGAGGGGAGACCCAGTACTTC	CASSDYRLGSSGGETQYF
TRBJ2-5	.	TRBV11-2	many	TGTGCCAGCAGCTTATCTCTTGGGGAACAAGAGACCCAGTACTTC	CASSLSLGEQETQYF
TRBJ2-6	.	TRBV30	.	TGTGCCTGGAGGGCAGGCTACTCTGGGGCCAACGTCCTGACTTTC	CAWRAGYSGANVLTF
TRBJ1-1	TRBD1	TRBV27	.	TGTGCCAGCAGTACCGACAGGGTGAACACTGAAGCTTTCTTT	CASSTDRVNTEAFF
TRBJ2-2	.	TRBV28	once	TGTGCCAGCAGTTTATTGGTATCGAACACCGGGGAGCTGTTTTTT	CASSLLVSNTGELFF
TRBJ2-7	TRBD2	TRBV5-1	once	TGCGCCAGCTGCTATGGACTAGCGGGAGGGCCCTCCTACGAGCAGTACTTC	CASCYGLAGGPSYEQYF
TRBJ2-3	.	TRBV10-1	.	TGCGCCAGCAGTGACGTAGGGAGCACAGATACGCAGTATTTT	CASSDVGSTDTQYF
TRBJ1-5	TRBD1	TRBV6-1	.	TGTGCCAGCAGTGGACAGGGGGCGGATCAGCCCCAGCATTTT	CASSGQGADQPQHF